This T cell receptor beta chain was captured by sequencing in a study of CD8+ T cells in alopecia areata. Sequencing templates came from extracted RNA that was reverse transcribed into cDNA. Clones were sequenced by immunoSEQ multiplex PCR, and TCRdb holds only the in-frame ones, with some missing. Here the sample spans around 140,000 clones, about 86% being singletons. V was trimmed by 2 bases and J by 0 bases, leaving 14 bases between them. The CDR3 covers 16 residues. Germline V gene data show CDR1 as SEHNR and CDR2 as FQNEAQ (reference sequence). Treatment defined: oral pan-JAK inhibitor, 5-10 mg twice daily. Lesional scalp punch biopsies and peripheral blood came from alopecia areata patients.

The source is a human donor with alopecia areata. V and J are TRBV7-9 and TRBJ2-7; D is perhaps TRBD1 (6 bases). This sample comprised CD8+ T cells sorted from blood, obtained at week 4, from a patient treated with tofacitinib. CDR3 sequence reads: CASSLPGNRDSYEQYF. The CDR3 DNA reads as TGTGCCAGCAGCTTACCCGGAAACAGGGACTCCTACGAGCAGTACTTC.